These 14 T cell receptor beta chains were sequenced from one sample in a study of shared clonotypes between healthy human individuals. Assay used: immunoSEQ multiplex PCR; TCRdb lists only in-frame clones, some missing. Of hundreds of thousands of clones in the sample, around 74% were seen once. Sequencing was performed on memory CD4+ T cells sorted from blood. Stated subset: CD45RA-negative fraction. The receptors here all came from a woman aged 25 to 39 in good health.

V and J are TRBV4-1 and TRBJ2-1; 7 bases fit TRBD1. The junction had 4 bases not matched to a gene; V was cut back by 6 bases and J by 2 bases. This CDR3 region has 14 residues. Germline V gives CDR1 MGHRA, CDR2 YSYEKL. The CDR3 sequence is CASRRQGAYNEQFF. For the CDR3, the DNA is TGCGCCAGCAGGCGACAGGGAGCCTACAATGAGCAGTTCTTC.

The chain employs TRBV6-4 and TRBJ2-3; 8 bases agree with TRBD2. J lost 5 bases, V lost 10 bases, and 11 bases had no gene match. The CDR3 is 14 residues long. Germline V gene sequence: CDR1 MRHNA, CDR2 SNTAGT. CDR3 sequence reads: CATSQRERGDTQYF. CDR3 nucleotide sequence: TGTGCCACGTCCCAGCGGGAGAGGGGAGATACGCAGTATTTT.

The CDR3 reads CASSLTPRTEQYF. The DNA for the CDR3 is TGTGCCAGCAGCCTGACCCCTAGAACCGAGCAGTACTTC. The chain has TRBV5-5 and TRBJ2-7; D is unresolved. This CDR3 region has 13 residues. V was shortened by 4 bases and J by 6 bases, with 14 bases between the two germline ends. The V gene's germline CDR1 is SGHKS and CDR2 YYEKEE (reference sequence).

This chain uses TRBV19 with TRBJ1-5; D not certain. In germline, CDR1 is LNHDA, CDR2 SQIVND (reference sequence). Trimming removed 6 bases at V and 0 bases at J, with 9 bases between. The CDR3 has 14 residues. In nucleotides, the CDR3 is TGTGCCAGTAGAATGTACAGTAGCAATCAGCCCCAGCATTTT. This translates into CASRMYSSNQPQHF.

This clone was seen just once. The rearrangement uses TRBV5-1 and TRBJ1-2; a weak D match, TRBD1 (5 bases). From germline, CDR1 is SGHRS and CDR2 YFSETQ. This CDR3 region has 12 residues. Trimming pared 3 bases from V and 8 bases from J, leaving 11 bases between. CDR3 DNA sequence: TGCGCCAGCAGCTGGGACCGGAGAGGCTACACCTTC. This sequence encodes CASSWDRRGYTF.

V gene TRBV19 combines with J gene TRBJ2-1; 10 bases align to TRBD2. Germline CDR1 reads LNHDA; CDR2 reads SQIVND (reference sequence). The trim removed 4 bases at V and 8 bases at J, leaving 17 bases unmatched. The CDR3 has 18 residues. Here the CDR3 DNA reads TGTGCCAGTAGTAGGGGGCCTAGCGGGAGATTCCTTAGGGATGAGCAGTTCTTC. This codes for CASSRGPSGRFLRDEQFF.

V usage is TRBV19 and J usage is TRBJ2-5, with a possible D match to TRBD2 (6 bases). Germline V gene data show CDR1 as LNHDA and CDR2 as SQIVND (reference sequence). With 7 bases removed from V and 5 bases from J, the gap between germline ends came to 17 bases. This CDR3 has 14 residues. In DNA, the CDR3 is TGTGCCAGTAAATCCGGAGGGGCCGGGGAGACCCAGTACTTC. This codes for CASKSGGAGETQYF.

The chain couples TRBV4-1 to TRBJ2-7, with D maybe TRBD1 (5 bases). V dropped 1 base and J dropped 4 bases, with 14 bases sitting between them. The CDR3 consists of 15 residues. The germline V gene encodes CDR1 MGHRA and CDR2 YSYEKL. CDR3 residues: CASSQAGSLFYEQYF. Written as DNA, the CDR3 is TGCGCCAGCAGCCAAGCAGGGTCTCTTTTTTACGAGCAGTACTTC.

The rearrangement links TRBV5-4 to TRBJ2-4; 9 bases map to TRBD2. This CDR3 comprises 16 residues. Germline CDR1 SGHNT, CDR2 YYREEE (reference sequence). Trimming at V came to 0 bases and at J to 6 bases, leaving 7 bases not matched to a gene. CDR3 nucleotide sequence: TGTGCCAGCAGCTTGGCGCCTAGCGGGGATAGAAACATTCAGTACTTC. It is translated as CASSLAPSGDRNIQYF.

With respect to this clone: A junction end diverges from the germline sequence, so it may reflect a read error. V gene TRBV28 combines with J gene TRBJ1-5; a possible D gene is TRBD1 (5 bases). The CDR3 has 14 residues. CDR1 MDHEN and CDR2 SYDVKM come from the germline V gene. This CDR3 is CASSYRYSNQPQHF. In DNA form, the CDR3 reads TGTGCTAGCAGCTACAGGTATAGCAATCAGCCCCAGCATTTT.

This clone was counted a single time. This sequence joins TRBV2 and TRBJ2-2; maybe TRBD2 (5 bases). Trimming took 7 bases from V and 7 from J, leaving 13 bases between them. Per the germline V gene, CDR1 is SNHLY and CDR2 is FYNNEI. The CDR3 covers 13 residues. The DNA for the CDR3 is TGTGCCAGCAAGGGCCTGAGGGTCGGGGAGCTGTTTTTT. It yields the protein CASKGLRVGELFF.

This chain connects TRBV6-4 to TRBJ2-7; the match to TRBD1 covers 10 bases. The junction had 2 bases not matched to a gene; V was cut back by 3 bases and J by 6 bases. The germline gives CDR1 MRHNA, CDR2 SNTAGT. The CDR3 totals 13 residues. CDR3 coding DNA: TGTGCCAGCAGTGAGGACAGGGGGGGCGAGCAGTACTTC. Protein sequence: CASSEDRGGEQYF.

The J gene is TRBJ2-7, the V gene TRBV18; a weak D match, TRBD2 (7 bases). The CDR3 has 13 residues. CDR1 and CDR2 from the germline V gene are KGHSH and LQKENI. V was cut by 5 bases and J by 6 bases, with 14 bases left in between. The CDR3, as DNA: TGTGCCAGCTCATACAGGGAGGGGGGCGAGCAGTACTTC. Amino acid sequence: CASSYREGGEQYF.

This chain links TRBV18 with TRBJ2-7, with 7 nucleotides matching TRBD2. CDR1 and CDR2 (germline): KGHSH, LQKENI. V shed 3 bases, J shed 3 bases, and the junction held 5 bases outside the gene matches. The CDR3 extends over 14 amino acids. This CDR3 is CASSPSTGGYEQYF. The CDR3 DNA reads as TGTGCCAGCTCACCTTCTACGGGAGGCTACGAGCAGTACTTC.